The T cell receptor beta chain under discussion was sequenced for a study of T cell responses to AZD1222 COVID-19 vaccine. Overall study results and limits: No repertoire was sampled before or during the peak T cell response, only after it. Baseline testing showed seropositivity in only six AZD1222 recipients. Donors were mostly white British, more females; clonal diversity possibly underestimated.

This CDR3 region has 13 residues. Germline V gene data show CDR1 as SGHVS and CDR2 as FQNEAQ. The V end was cut by 1 base, the J end by 6 bases, with 9 bases between. A note on this clone: The antigen remains undetermined.

Assay: immunoSEQ multiplex PCR; the TCRdb copy retains only in-frame clones and omits some. The table has 150,000 to 200,000 clones, about 90% seen once. The TCR sequence derives from an adult in good health. The material sequenced was peripheral blood, taken on day 0 of AZD1222 vaccination. The chain has TRBV7-8 and TRBJ1-2; D is possibly TRBD1 (5 bases). The CDR3 bases are TGTGCCAGCAGCTTAGGGTGGGGGGATGGCTACACCTTC. This codes for CASSLGWGDGYTF.